This TCR beta chain was profiled in a study of blood T cell repertoires in COVID-19. Study processing details: The authors estimated nucleated cell counts from reference gene primer amplification. This table comes from immunoSEQ multiplex PCR, and its TCRdb copy is limited to in-frame clones, with some not included. The D gene and trimming were derived from the DNA, and the V and J assignments and clone size from that table. This table holds around 290,000 clones, 89% found once. Trimming removed 5 bases at V and 3 bases at J, with 16 bases between. The CDR3 extends over 15 amino acids. Germline assignment: CDR1 MGHRA and CDR2 YSYEKL.

Sequenced: PBMCs or T cells enriched from blood (not recorded which). V gene TRBV4-1 combines with J gene TRBJ1-2; D is unresolved. This clonotype was obtained from a woman between 40 and 50 years old who had recovered from COVID-19. In nucleotides, the CDR3 is TGCGCCAGCAGCGACCAAAAGGCGGGTTACTATGGCTACACCTTC. Translating gives CASSDQKAGYYGYTF.